Sequencing of this TCR beta chain was carried out in a study of cytomegalovirus exposure and HLA in healthy donors. As for the study in general: Counted in an early data release were roughly 81 million unique TCRs from HLA-typed donors.

Germline V lookup: CDR1 WNHNN, CDR2 SYGVQD (reference sequence). V lost 3 bases, J lost 2 bases, and 2 bases stayed unmatched. This CDR3 is 15 amino acids long. A multiplex PCR was run with 60 Vbeta primers and 13 Jbeta primers. Clones were read by immunoSEQ multiplex PCR, and TCRdb kept only the in-frame ones, dropping some. The sample gives over 100,000 clones, 75% to 90% of which show up once; about 8.6% is in the top ten. V usage is TRBV10-1 and J usage is TRBJ2-3; TRBD2 aligns across 10 bases. The specimen was PBMCs. The sequence came from a woman aged 50 to 60 in good health and CMV-seropositive. CDR3: CASSDSGRTTDTQYF. DNA for the CDR3: TGCGCCAGCAGTGATAGCGGGAGGACCACAGATACGCAGTATTTT.